These 23 T cell receptor beta chains were sequenced from one sample in a study of blood T cell repertoires in COVID-19. Measured with immunoSEQ multiplex PCR; TCRdb has only the in-frame clones, and not every one. Here the sample spans about 65,000 clones, 81% being singletons. The sequenced sample was peripheral blood. The receptor set was obtained from a man older than 75 with acute or convalescent COVID-19.

The chain uses TRBV7-9 and TRBJ2-5, with a tentative D call TRBD1 (6 bases). The length of the CDR3 is 13 residues. V gave up 2 bases and J gave up 2 bases, with 6 bases separating them. Germline CDR1 is SEHNR and CDR2 is FQNEAQ (reference sequence). The CDR3 spells CASSLQGQETQYF. The CDR3 coding sequence is TGTGCCAGCAGCTTACAGGGGCAAGAGACCCAGTACTTC.

Concerning this clone itself: Other DNA sequences within the sample encode an identical CDR3. V is TRBV2 and J is TRBJ1-2; D perhaps matches TRBD1 (5 bases). Germline lookup yields CDR1 SNHLY and CDR2 FYNNEI. The CDR3 runs to 12 residues. Trimming took off 5 bases at V and 2 bases at J, with 6 bases between the two ends. CDR3 bases: TGTGCCAGCAGTAGACAGAACTATGGCTACACCTTC. Its protein is CASSRQNYGYTF.

This chain uses TRBV15 with TRBJ2-2; TRBD1 matches 11 bases. The CDR3 spans 16 residues. The germline CDR1 and CDR2 sequences are LNHNV and YYDKDF (reference sequence). J lost 3 bases, V lost 3 bases, and 3 bases had no gene match. The CDR3 loop reads CATSSPGQGDTGELFF. DNA of the CDR3: TGTGCCACCAGCAGTCCGGGACAGGGGGACACCGGGGAGCTGTTTTTT.

This clone was observed a handful of times. CDR3 loop: CASSPETAHNYGYTF. DNA of the CDR3: TGTGCCAGCAGCCCGGAGACGGCCCATAACTATGGCTACACCTTC. The rearrangement uses TRBV5-4 and TRBJ1-2; D gene ambiguous. CDR1 and CDR2 (germline): SGHNT, YYREEE (reference sequence). Trimming shortened V by 4 bases and J by 1 base, and 14 bases separated the two germline ends. This CDR3 comprises 15 residues.

This clone was picked up a small number of times. This chain links TRBV5-5 with TRBJ1-3; D is possibly TRBD1 (6 bases). The CDR3 covers 15 residues. The V gene lost 4 bases and the J gene lost 0 bases, with 11 bases spanning the gap. CDR1 is SGHKS and CDR2 is YYEKEE in the germline V gene (reference sequence). CDR3 protein: CASSPTGSSGNTIYF. Written as DNA, the CDR3 is TGTGCCAGCAGCCCTACAGGGTCCTCTGGAAACACCATATATTTT.

The V gene is TRBV18, the J gene TRBJ1-2; D perhaps matches TRBD1 (6 bases). Looked up from germline, CDR1 is KGHSH and CDR2 is LQKENI. V was cut by 6 bases and J by 4 bases, with 18 bases left in between. This CDR3 is 15 amino acids long. CDR3 nucleotide sequence: TGTGCCAGCTCCCTCCGACAGGCCTTGGGCTATGGCTACACCTTC. Protein: CASSLRQALGYGYTF.

The chain uses TRBV6-5 and TRBJ2-6, with D uncertain. The germline CDR1 and CDR2 sequences are MNHEY and SVGAGI. CDR3 length: 13 residues. V gave up 6 bases and J gave up 0 bases, with 3 bases separating them. The CDR3 sequence is CASSSSGANVLTF. CDR3 DNA sequence: TGTGCCAGCAGCAGCTCTGGGGCCAACGTCCTGACTTTC.

The rearrangement joins TRBV3-1 (or the pseudogene TRBV3-2) to TRBJ1-6; D perhaps matches TRBD1 (5 bases). The CDR3 covers 17 residues. V was trimmed by 0 bases and J by 7 bases, leaving 16 bases between them. CDR1 is LGHDT and CDR2 is YNNKEL in the germline V gene (reference sequence). CDR3 protein: CASSQDGGIGGNSPLHF. The CDR3 coding sequence is TGTGCCAGCAGCCAAGATGGGGGGATTGGCGGGAATTCACCCCTCCACTTT.

V and J are TRBV5-1 and TRBJ1-5, with D hard to call. CDR3 length equals 13 residues. In germline, CDR1 is SGHRS, CDR2 YFSETQ. V was clipped by 7 bases and J by 0 bases, with 8 bases between them. The CDR3 sequence is CASALYSNQPQHF. As DNA, the CDR3 is TGCGCCAGCGCCCTATATAGCAATCAGCCCCAGCATTTT. The variable domain in full, completed from reference TRBV5-1 and TRBJ1-5, reads KAGVTQTPRYLIKTRGQQVTLSCSPISGHRSVSWYQQTPGQGLQFLFEYFSETQRNKGNFPGRFSGRQFSNSRSEMNVSTLELGDSALYLCASALYSNQPQHFGDGTRLSIL.

V usage is TRBV2 and J usage is TRBJ2-7; 8 positions agree with TRBD1. Germline trimming cut 6 bases from V and 4 bases from J; bases unmatched to any gene: 8. In germline, CDR1 is SNHLY, CDR2 FYNNEI. This CDR3 region has 14 residues. CDR3 region: CASSPDRGRYEQYF. CDR3 nucleotides: TGTGCCAGCAGCCCCGACAGGGGCAGGTACGAGCAGTACTTC. The full variable domain, its missing parts supplied by reference TRBV2 and TRBJ2-7, is EPEVTQTPSHQVTQMGQEVILRCVPISNHLYFYWYRQILGQKVEFLVSFYNNEISEKSEIFDDQFSVERPDGSNFTLKIRSTKLEDSAMYFCASSPDRGRYEQYFGPGTRLTVT.

The chain couples TRBV7-2 to TRBJ2-7; D is unresolved. In germline, CDR1 is SGHTA, CDR2 FQGNSA. The CDR3 is 14 residues long. Trimming removed 1 base from V and 5 bases from J, with 12 bases in between. The CDR3 reads CASSLGTRYDEQYF. CDR3 coding DNA: TGTGCCAGCAGCTTAGGAACCAGGTACGACGAGCAGTACTTC.

This chain joins TRBV20-1 and TRBJ2-1; perhaps TRBD1 as D (6 bases). The CDR3 loop spans 11 amino acids. The V end lost 5 bases, the J end lost 9 bases, and 11 bases lay between the germline ends. Germline CDR1 and CDR2: DFQATT and SNEGSKA (reference sequence). The CDR3 sequence is CSAGPGVEQFF. The CDR3 bases are TGCAGTGCTGGGCCAGGGGTTGAGCAGTTCTTC.

The chain employs TRBV6-6 and TRBJ2-1, with D perhaps TRBD1 (5 bases). Between the trimmed V and J ends, which lost 2 bases and 7 bases, there was a span of 9 bases. Germline CDR1 is MNHNY and CDR2 is SVGAGI (reference sequence). The CDR3 runs 13 residues. The CDR3 is CASSYNGANEQFF. CDR3 nucleotide sequence: TGTGCCAGCAGTTACAATGGGGCTAATGAGCAGTTCTTC.

The CDR3 nucleotides read TGTGCCAGCAGCCAAGGGCAGGCCCTGGGAGCTTTCTTT. Its protein is CASSQGQALGAFF. The chain links TRBV3-1 (or the pseudogene TRBV3-2) to TRBJ1-1, with D uncertain. The CDR3 contains 13 residues. Deletions cut 1 base from V and 10 bases from J, with 13 bases between. Per the germline V gene, CDR1 is LGHDT and CDR2 is YNNKEL (reference sequence).

The rearrangement joins TRBV30 to TRBJ2-3, with D tentatively TRBD2 (5 bases). The V end was cut by 4 bases, the J end by 4 bases, with 18 bases between. Germline CDR1 and CDR2: GTSNPN and SVGIG (reference sequence). The length of the CDR3 is 15 residues. CDR3 region: CAWNPGNPGADTQYF. In DNA, the CDR3 is TGTGCCTGGAACCCCGGGAACCCTGGGGCAGATACGCAGTATTTT.

The chain joins TRBV5-5 to TRBJ2-3; the D is unclear. Looked up from germline, CDR1 is SGHKS and CDR2 is YYEKEE (reference sequence). Trimming left V 4 bases short and J 4 bases short, with 16 bases between. The CDR3 consists of 15 residues. CDR3 bases: TGTGCCAGCAGCCCACATCGGATGGCGGCAGATACGCAGTATTTT. Its translation is CASSPHRMAADTQYF.

The gene calls are TRBV2 and TRBJ1-6; TRBD1 aligns across 11 bases. Germline V gene sequence: CDR1 SNHLY, CDR2 FYNNEI. This CDR3 comprises 15 residues. The V gene end was trimmed by 5 bases and the J gene end by 9 bases; junction bases not matched to a gene: 6. As DNA, the CDR3 is TGTGCCAGCAGTTTTGGGACAGGGGGTAGTTCACCCCTCCACTTT. Translation gives CASSFGTGGSSPLHF.

Notes on this clone: Other nucleotide sequences from this sample produce the same CDR3. This chain joins TRBV10-2 and TRBJ2-1; the match to TRBD2 covers 13 bases. Germline lookup yields CDR1 WSHSY and CDR2 SAAADI. V trimming: 6 bases; J trimming: 4 bases; junction bases outside the gene matches: 3. This CDR3 has 15 residues. DNA for the CDR3: TGCGCCAGCAGCCTACTAGCGGGGGGGTACAATGAGCAGTTCTTC. The encoded protein is CASSLLAGGYNEQFF.

This clone was picked up a small number of times. The same CDR3 also results from other DNA sequences found in this sample. The chain has TRBV2 and TRBJ1-4; the D is unclear. CDR3 length: 15 amino acids. V lost 4 bases and J 0 bases, leaving 9 bases between the germline ends. CDR1 is SNHLY and CDR2 is FYNNEI in the germline V gene. DNA for the CDR3: TGTGCCAGCAGTGGGAACAGAGCAACTAATGAAAAACTGTTTTTT. Amino acid sequence: CASSGNRATNEKLFF. The full variable domain, its missing parts supplied by reference TRBV2 and TRBJ1-4, is EPEVTQTPSHQVTQMGQEVILRCVPISNHLYFYWYRQILGQKVEFLVSFYNNEISEKSEIFDDQFSVERPDGSNFTLKIRSTKLEDSAMYFCASSGNRATNEKLFFGSGTQLSVL.

This clone occurred once. The rearrangement links TRBV27 to TRBJ1-6; the match to TRBD1 covers 8 bases. V was pared by 5 bases and J by 5 bases, with 5 bases of the junction left unmatched. CDR3 length: 15 amino acids. The germline V gene encodes CDR1 MNHEY and CDR2 SMNVEV (reference sequence). DNA for the CDR3: TGTGCCAGCAGTAAGCGGACAGGGAATAATTCACCCCTCCACTTT. Translated, it gives CASSKRTGNNSPLHF.

This clone was observed a few times. The J gene is TRBJ1-1, the V gene TRBV3-1 (or the pseudogene TRBV3-2), with D possibly being TRBD1 (5 bases). CDR3 length: 14 amino acids. Trimming took 4 bases from V and 4 from J, leaving 13 bases between them. The germline V gene has CDR1 LGHDT and CDR2 YNNKEL (reference sequence). This CDR3 is CASSPEGAGTEAFF. The DNA of the CDR3 is TGTGCCAGCAGCCCTGAAGGGGCAGGCACTGAAGCTTTCTTT.

The chain combines TRBV7-8 with TRBJ2-5; tentative D call: TRBD1 (6 bases). The CDR3 is 15 residues long. Germline V lookup: CDR1 SGHVS, CDR2 FQNEAQ. V was pared by 5 bases and J by 3 bases, with 16 bases between. CDR3 loop: CASSPRGWSEETQYF. CDR3 DNA: TGTGCCAGCAGCCCCAGGGGTTGGTCCGAAGAGACCCAGTACTTC.

The V and J genes are TRBV28 and TRBJ2-2; no firm D call. The CDR3 contains 12 residues. The germline V and J ends were trimmed by 6 bases and 8 bases, with 10 bases remaining between them. Germline lookup yields CDR1 MDHEN and CDR2 SYDVKM. The CDR3 nucleotides are TGTGCCAGCAGCCGAAGCATTGGGGAGCTGTTTTTT. This encodes CASSRSIGELFF.